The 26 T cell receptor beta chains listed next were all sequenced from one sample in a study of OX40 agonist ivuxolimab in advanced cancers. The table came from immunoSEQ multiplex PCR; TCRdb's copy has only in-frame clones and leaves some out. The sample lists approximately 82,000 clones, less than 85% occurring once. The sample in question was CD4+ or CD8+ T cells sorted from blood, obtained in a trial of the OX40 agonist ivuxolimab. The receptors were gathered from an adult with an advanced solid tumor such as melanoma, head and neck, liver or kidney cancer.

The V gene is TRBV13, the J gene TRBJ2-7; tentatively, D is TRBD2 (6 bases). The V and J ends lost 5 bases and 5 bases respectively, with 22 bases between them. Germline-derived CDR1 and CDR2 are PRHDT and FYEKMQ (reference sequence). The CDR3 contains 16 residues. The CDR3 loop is CASSPTGGGRFDEQYF. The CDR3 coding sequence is TGTGCCAGCAGCCCCACCGGCGGAGGGAGATTCGACGAGCAGTACTTC.

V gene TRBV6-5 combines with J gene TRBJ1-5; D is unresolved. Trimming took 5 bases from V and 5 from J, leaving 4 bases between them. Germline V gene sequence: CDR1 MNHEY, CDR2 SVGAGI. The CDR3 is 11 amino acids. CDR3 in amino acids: CASSDDQPQHF. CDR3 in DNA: TGTGCCAGCAGTGACGATCAGCCCCAGCATTTT.

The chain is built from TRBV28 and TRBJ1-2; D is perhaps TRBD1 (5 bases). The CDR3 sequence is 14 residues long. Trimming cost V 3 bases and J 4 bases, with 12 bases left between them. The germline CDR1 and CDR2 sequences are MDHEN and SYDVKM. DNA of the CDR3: TGTGCCAGCAGTTTCGGGGGAGGAGGCTATGGCTACACCTTC. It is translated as CASSFGGGGYGYTF.

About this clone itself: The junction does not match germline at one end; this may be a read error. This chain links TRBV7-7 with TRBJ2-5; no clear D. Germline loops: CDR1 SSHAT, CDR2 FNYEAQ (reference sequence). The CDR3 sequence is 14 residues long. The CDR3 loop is CASSFPTGQETQYF. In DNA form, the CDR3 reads TGTGCTAGCAGCTTTCCTACGGGCCAAGAGACCCAGTACTTC.

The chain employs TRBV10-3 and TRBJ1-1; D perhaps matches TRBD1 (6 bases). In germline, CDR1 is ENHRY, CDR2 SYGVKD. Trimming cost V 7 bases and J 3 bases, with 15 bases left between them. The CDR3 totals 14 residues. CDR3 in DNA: TGTGCCATCAAAACCAGGGGAGGGGACACTGAAGCTTTCTTT. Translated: CAIKTRGGDTEAFF.

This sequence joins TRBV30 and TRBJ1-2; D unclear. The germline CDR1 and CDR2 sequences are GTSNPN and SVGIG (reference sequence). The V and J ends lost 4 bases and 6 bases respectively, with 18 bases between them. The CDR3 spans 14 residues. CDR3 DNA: TGTGCCTGGACCTTAATAAATCGGAGGGATGGCTACACCTTC. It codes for CAWTLINRRDGYTF.

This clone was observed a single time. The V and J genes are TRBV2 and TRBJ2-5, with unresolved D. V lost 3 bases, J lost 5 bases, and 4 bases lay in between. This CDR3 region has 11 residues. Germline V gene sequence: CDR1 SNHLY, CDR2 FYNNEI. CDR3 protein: CASSDFETQYF. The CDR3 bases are TGTGCCAGCAGTGATTTCGAGACCCAGTACTTC.

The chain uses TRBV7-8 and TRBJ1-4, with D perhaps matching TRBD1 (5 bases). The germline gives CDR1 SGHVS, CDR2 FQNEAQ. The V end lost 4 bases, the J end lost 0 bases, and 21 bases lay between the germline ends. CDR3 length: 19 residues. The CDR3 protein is CASSSQEFGGAATNEKLFF. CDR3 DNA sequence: TGTGCCAGCAGCTCGCAGGAGTTCGGAGGGGCCGCAACTAATGAAAAACTGTTTTTT. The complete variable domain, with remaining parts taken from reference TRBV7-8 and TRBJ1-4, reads GAGVSQSPRYKVAKRGQDVALRCDPISGHVSLFWYQQALGQGPEFLTYFQNEAQLDKSGLPSDRFFAERPEGSVSTLKIQRTQQEDSAVYLCASSSQEFGGAATNEKLFFGSGTQLSVL.

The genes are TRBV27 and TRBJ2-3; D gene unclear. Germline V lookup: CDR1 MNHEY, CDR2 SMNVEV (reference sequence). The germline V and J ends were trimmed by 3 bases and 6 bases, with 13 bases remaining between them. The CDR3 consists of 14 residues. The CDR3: CASSFEGVTDTQYF. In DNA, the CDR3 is TGTGCCAGCAGTTTTGAAGGCGTCACGGATACGCAGTATTTT.

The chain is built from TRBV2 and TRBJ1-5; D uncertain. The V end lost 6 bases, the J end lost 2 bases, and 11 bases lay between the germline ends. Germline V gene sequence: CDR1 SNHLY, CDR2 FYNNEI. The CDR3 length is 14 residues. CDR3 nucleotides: TGTGCCAGCAGCGCCGCGGATCGCAATCAGCCCCAGCATTTT. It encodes CASSAADRNQPQHF.

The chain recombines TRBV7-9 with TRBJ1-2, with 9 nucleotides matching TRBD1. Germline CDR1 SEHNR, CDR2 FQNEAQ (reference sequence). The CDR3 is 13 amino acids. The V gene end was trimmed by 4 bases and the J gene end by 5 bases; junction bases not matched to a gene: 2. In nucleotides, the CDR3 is TGTGCCAGCAGCTCGGGACAGGGATATGGCTACACCTTC. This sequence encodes CASSSGQGYGYTF.

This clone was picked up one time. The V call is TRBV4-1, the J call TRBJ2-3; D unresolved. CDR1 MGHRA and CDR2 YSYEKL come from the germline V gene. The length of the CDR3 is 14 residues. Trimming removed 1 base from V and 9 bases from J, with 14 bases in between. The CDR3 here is CASSQGIRLPTQYF. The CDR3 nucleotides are TGCGCCAGCAGCCAAGGAATAAGACTCCCCACGCAGTATTTT.

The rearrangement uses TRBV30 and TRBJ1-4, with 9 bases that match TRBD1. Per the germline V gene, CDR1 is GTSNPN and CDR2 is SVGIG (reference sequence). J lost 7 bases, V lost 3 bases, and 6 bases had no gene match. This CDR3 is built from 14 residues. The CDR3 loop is CAWRVGTGSEKLFF. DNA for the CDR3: TGTGCCTGGAGAGTGGGGACAGGGTCTGAAAAACTGTTTTTT.

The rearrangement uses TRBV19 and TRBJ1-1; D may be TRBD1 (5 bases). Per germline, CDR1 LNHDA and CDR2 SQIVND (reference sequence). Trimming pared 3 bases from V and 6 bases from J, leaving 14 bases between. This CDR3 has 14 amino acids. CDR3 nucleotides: TGTGCCAGTAGTATTAGGGGCCTAGTCGCTGAAGCTTTCTTT. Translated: CASSIRGLVAEAFF.

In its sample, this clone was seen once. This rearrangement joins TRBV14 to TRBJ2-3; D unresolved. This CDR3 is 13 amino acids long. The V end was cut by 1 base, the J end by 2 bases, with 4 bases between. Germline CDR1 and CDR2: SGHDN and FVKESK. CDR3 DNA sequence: TGTGCCAGCAGCCAAGCTTCCACAGATACGCAGTATTTT. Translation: CASSQASTDTQYF.

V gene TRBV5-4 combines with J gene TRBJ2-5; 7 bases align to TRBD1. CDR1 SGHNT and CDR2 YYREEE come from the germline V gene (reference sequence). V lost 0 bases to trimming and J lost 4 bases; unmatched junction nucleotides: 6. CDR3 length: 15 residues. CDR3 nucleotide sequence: TGTGCCAGCAGCTTGGAAACAGGGGCCTCAGAGACCCAGTACTTC. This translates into CASSLETGASETQYF.

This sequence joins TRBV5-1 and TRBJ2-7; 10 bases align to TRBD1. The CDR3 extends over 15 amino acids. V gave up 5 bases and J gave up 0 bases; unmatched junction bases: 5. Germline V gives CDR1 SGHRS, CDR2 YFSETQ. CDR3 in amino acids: CASSGTGDGSYEQYF. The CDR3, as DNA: TGCGCCAGCAGTGGGACAGGGGACGGCTCCTACGAGCAGTACTTC.

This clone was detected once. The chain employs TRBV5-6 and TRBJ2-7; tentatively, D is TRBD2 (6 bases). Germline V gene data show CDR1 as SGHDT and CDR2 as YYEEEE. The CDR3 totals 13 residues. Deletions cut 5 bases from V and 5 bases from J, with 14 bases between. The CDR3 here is CASSSGTRDEQYF. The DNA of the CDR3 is TGTGCCAGCAGTTCGGGGACTCGAGACGAGCAGTACTTC.

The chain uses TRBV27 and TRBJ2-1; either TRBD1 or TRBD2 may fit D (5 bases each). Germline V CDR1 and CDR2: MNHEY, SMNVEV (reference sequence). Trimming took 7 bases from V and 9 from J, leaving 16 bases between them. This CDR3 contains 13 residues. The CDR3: CASNPQGGSEQFF. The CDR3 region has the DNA TGTGCCAGCAACCCCCAGGGTGGGAGTGAGCAGTTCTTC.

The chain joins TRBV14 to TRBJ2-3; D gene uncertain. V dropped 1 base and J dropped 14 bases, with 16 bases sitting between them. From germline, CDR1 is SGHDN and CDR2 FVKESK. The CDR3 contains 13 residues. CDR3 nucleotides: TGTGCCAGCAGCCAAGGGTCGGACCGGCCGAGGTATTTT. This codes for CASSQGSDRPRYF.

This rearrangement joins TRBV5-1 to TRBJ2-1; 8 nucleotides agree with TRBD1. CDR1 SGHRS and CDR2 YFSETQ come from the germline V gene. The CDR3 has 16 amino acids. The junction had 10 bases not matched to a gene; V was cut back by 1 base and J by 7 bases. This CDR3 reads CASSLTDRGGRNEQFF. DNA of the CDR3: TGCGCCAGCAGCTTGACCGACAGGGGAGGACGGAATGAGCAGTTCTTC.

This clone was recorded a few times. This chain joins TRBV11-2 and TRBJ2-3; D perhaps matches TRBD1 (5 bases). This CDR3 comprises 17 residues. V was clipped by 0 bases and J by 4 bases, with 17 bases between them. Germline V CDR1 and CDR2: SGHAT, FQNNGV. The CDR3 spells CASSLEFPGSFPDTQYF. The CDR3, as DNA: TGTGCCAGCAGCTTAGAATTCCCAGGGTCGTTCCCAGATACGCAGTATTTT.

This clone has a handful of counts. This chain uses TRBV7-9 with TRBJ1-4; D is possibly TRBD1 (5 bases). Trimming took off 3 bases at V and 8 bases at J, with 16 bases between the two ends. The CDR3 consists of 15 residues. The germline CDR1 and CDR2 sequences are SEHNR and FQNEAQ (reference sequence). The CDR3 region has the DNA TGTGCCAGCAGCTTGGGGATTTTAGGGGACGAAAAACTGTTTTTT. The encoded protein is CASSLGILGDEKLFF.

CDR3 protein: CASSLTGPYNEQFF. DNA for the CDR3: TGTGCCAGCAGCTTAACAGGCCCTTACAATGAGCAGTTCTTC. This sequence joins TRBV7-9 and TRBJ2-1; D is possibly TRBD1 (5 bases). In germline, CDR1 is SEHNR, CDR2 FQNEAQ (reference sequence). V was pared by 2 bases and J by 4 bases, with 9 bases between. The CDR3 runs to 14 residues.

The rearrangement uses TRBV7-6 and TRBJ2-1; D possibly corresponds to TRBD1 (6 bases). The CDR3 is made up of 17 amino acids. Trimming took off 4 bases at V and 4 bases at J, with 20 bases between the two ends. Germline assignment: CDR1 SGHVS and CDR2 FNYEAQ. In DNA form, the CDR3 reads TGTGCCAGCAGCTCTCGGACAGCCGTCTCGTATTACAATGAGCAGTTCTTC. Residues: CASSSRTAVSYYNEQFF. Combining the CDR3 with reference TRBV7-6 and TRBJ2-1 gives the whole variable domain GAGVSQSPRYKVTKRGQDVALRCDPISGHVSLYWYRQALGQGPEFLTYFNYEAQQDKSGLPNDRFSAERPEGSISTLTIQRTEQRDSAMYRCASSSRTAVSYYNEQFFGPGTRLTVL.

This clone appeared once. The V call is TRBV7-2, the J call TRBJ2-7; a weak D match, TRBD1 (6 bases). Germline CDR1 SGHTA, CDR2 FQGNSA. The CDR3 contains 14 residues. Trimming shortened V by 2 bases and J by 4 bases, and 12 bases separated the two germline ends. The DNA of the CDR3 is TGTGCCAGCAGCTTAACGGGACACCAGTACGAGCAGTACTTC. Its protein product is CASSLTGHQYEQYF.